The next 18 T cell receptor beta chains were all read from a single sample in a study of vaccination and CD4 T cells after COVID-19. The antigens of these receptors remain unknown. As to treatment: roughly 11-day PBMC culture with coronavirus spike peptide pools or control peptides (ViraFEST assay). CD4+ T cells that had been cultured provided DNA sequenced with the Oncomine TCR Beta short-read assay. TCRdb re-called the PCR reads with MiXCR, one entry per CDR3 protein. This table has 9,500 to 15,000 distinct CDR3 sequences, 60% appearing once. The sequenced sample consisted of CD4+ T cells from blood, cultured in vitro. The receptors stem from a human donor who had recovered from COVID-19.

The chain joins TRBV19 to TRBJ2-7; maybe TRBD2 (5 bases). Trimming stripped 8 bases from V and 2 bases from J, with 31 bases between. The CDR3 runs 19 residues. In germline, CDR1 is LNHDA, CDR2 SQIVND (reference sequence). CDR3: CASAPSLAWGADSPYEQYF. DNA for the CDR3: TGTGCCAGTGCCCCCAGCCTTGCTTGGGGAGCCGACTCCCCCTACGAGCAGTACTTC.

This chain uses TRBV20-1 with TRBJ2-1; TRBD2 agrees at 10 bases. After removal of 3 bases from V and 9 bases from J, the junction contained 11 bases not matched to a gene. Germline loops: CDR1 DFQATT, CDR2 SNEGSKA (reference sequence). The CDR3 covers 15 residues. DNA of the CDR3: TGCAGTGCTAGTGGTCAGCTAGCGGGAGCGGTTGAGCAGTTCTTC. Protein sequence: CSASGQLAGAVEQFF.

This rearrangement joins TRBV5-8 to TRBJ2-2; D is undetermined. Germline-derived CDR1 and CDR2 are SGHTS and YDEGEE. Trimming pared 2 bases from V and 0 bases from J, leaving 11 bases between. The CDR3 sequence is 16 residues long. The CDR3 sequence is CASSLIVTTNTGELFF. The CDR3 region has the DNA TGTGCCAGCAGCTTAATCGTGACAACGAACACCGGGGAGCTGTTTTTT.

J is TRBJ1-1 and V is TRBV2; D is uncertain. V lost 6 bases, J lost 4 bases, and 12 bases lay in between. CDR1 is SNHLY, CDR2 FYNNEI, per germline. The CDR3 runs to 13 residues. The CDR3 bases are TGTGCCAGCAGCCTTTCCTCTGCCACTGAAGCTTTCTTT. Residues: CASSLSSATEAFF.

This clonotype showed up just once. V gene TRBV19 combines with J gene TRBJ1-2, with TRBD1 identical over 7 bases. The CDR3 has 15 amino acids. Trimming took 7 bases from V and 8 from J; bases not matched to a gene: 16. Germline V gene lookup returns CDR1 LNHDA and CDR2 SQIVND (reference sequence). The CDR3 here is CASTPRTDRARGYTF. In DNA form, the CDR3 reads TGTGCCAGTACTCCCCGCACCGACAGGGCCAGGGGCTACACCTTC.

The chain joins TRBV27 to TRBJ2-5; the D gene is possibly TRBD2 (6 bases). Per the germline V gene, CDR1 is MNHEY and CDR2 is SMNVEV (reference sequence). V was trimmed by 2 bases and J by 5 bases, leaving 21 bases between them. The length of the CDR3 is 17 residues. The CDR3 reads CASSLEGVGAGKETQYF. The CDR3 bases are TGTGCCAGCAGTTTAGAAGGGGTAGGGGCGGGGAAGGAGACCCAGTACTTC.

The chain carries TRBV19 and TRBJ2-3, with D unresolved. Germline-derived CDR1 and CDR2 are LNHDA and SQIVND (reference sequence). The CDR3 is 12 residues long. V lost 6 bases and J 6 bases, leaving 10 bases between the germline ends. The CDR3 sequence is CASSPSRDTQYF. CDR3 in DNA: TGTGCCAGTAGCCCCTCCCGGGATACGCAGTATTTT.

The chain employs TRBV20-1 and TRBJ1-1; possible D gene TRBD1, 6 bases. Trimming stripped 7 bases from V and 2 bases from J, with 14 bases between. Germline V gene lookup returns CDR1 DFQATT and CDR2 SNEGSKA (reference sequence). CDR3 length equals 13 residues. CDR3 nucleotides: TGCAGTGTGGGGGGCAGGGGTAACACTGAAGCTTTCTTT. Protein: CSVGGRGNTEAFF.

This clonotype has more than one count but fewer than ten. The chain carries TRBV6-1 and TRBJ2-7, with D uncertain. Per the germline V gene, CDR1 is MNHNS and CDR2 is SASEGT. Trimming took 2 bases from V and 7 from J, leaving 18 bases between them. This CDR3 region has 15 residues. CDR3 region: CASSELASPAAEQYF. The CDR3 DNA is TGTGCCAGCAGTGAACTGGCCTCCCCGGCGGCTGAGCAGTACTTC.

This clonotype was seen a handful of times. CDR3 bases: TGTGCCAGCAAGGGACTACTAGGAGATACGCAGTATTTT. It is translated as CASKGLLGDTQYF. The chain is built from TRBV6-2 or TRBV6-3 and TRBJ2-3; 7 bases are a match to TRBD2. This CDR3 has 13 residues. Losses at the gene ends were 7 bases for V and 5 bases for J; bases not matched to a gene: 6. CDR1 MNHEY and CDR2 SVGEGT come from the germline V gene.

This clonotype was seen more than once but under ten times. CDR3 nucleotide sequence: TGCAGTGCTCCGGGACTAGCGGGAGTCGAGCAGTACTTC. It yields the protein CSAPGLAGVEQYF. The V call is TRBV20-1, the J call TRBJ2-7; 14 nucleotides agree with TRBD2. Germline-derived CDR1 and CDR2 are DFQATT and SNEGSKA (reference sequence). Trimming removed 5 bases from V and 6 bases from J; junction bases left unmatched: 3. The CDR3 totals 13 residues.

The DNA of the CDR3 is TGTGCCATCAGTGGAAGGCGCGACTACGAGCAGTACTTC. Translated, it gives CAISGRRDYEQYF. The gene calls are TRBV10-3 and TRBJ2-7; D remains unclear. There are 13 residues in the CDR3. Trimming shortened V by 4 bases and J by 3 bases, and 10 bases separated the two germline ends. In germline, CDR1 is ENHRY, CDR2 SYGVKD.

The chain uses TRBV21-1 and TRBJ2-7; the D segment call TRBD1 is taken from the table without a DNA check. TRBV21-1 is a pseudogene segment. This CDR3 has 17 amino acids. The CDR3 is CASSKVRIGRRGHEQYF. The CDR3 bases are TGTGCCAGCAGCAAAGTAAGGATAGGGCGCCGGGGCCACGAGCAGTACTTC.

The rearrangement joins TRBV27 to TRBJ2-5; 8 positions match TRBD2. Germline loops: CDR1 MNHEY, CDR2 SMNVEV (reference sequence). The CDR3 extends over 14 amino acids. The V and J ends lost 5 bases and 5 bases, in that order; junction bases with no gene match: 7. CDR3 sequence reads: CASSAGGASETQYF. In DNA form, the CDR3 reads TGTGCCAGCAGTGCGGGAGGAGCGTCGGAGACCCAGTACTTC.

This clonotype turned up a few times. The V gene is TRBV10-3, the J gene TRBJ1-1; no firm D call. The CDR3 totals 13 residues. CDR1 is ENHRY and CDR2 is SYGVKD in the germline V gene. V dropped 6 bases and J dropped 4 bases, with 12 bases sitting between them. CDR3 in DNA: TGTGCCATCAGCCCGCCTCAGTCCACTGAAGCTTTCTTT. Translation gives CAISPPQSTEAFF.

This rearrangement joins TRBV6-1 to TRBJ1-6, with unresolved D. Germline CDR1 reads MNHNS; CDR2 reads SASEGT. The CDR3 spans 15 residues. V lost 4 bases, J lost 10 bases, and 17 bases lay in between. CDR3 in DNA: TGTGCCAGCAGTGCGGCCTCCTTCCCTCAATCACCCCTCCACTTT. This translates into CASSAASFPQSPLHF.

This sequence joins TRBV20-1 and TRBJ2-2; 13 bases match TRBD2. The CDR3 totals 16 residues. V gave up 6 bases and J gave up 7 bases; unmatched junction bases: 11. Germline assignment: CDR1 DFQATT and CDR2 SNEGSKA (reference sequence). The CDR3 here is CSAPGTSGKAIGELFF. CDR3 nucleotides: TGCAGTGCCCCTGGGACTAGCGGGAAGGCAATCGGGGAGCTGTTTTTT.

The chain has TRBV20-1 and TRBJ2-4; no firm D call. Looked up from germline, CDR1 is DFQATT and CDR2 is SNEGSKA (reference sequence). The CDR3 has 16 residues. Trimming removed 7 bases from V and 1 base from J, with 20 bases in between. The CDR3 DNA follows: TGCAGTGTTAAGAGAAGGACCAAGGAGGCCAAAAACATTCAGTACTTC. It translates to CSVKRRTKEAKNIQYF.